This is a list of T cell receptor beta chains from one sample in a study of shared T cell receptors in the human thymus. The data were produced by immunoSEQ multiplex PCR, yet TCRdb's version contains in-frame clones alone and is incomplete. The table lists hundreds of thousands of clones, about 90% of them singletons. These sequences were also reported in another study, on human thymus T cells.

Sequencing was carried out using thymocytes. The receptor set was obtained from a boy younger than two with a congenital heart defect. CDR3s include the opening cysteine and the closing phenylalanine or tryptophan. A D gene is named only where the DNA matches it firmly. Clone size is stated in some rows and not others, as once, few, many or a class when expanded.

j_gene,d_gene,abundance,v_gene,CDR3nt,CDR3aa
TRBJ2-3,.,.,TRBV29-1,TGCAGCGTTCCCAAAGGGCGGGGAGGAACTAGCACAGATACGCAGTATTTT,CSVPKGRGGTSTDTQYF
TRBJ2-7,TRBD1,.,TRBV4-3,TGCGCCAGCAGCAAAGGGTACCGGGACAGGGAGTACGAGCAGTACTTC,CASSKGYRDREYEQYF
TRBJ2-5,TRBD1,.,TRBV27,TGTGCCAGCAGATCCGACAGGGGGGAGACCCAGTACTTC,CASRSDRGETQYF
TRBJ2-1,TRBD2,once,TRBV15,TGTGCCACCAGCAGAGATCTACTTGCGGGAGGCAGTGAGCAGTTCTTC,CATSRDLLAGGSEQFF
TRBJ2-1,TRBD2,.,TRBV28,TGTGCCAGCAGTCCAACTACCGGGACTAGCGAACCCAATGAGCAGTTCTTC,CASSPTTGTSEPNEQFF
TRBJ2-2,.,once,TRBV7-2,TGTGCCAGCAGCCCGGGGGACTGCACCGGGGAGCTGTTTTTT,CASSPGDCTGELFF
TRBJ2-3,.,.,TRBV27,TGTGCCAGCAGTCCCCCCACAGGCAAGGGGACAGATACGCAGTATTTT,CASSPPTGKGTDTQYF
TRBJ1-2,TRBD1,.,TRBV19,TGTGCCAGTAGTAAAAGGACAGGGGCGAAGATTAACTATGGCTACACCTTC,CASSKRTGAKINYGYTF
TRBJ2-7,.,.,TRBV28,TGTGCCAGCAGTTTATCCAGGGGAGGGTACGAGCAGTACTTC,CASSLSRGGYEQYF
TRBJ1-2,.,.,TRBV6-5,TGTGCCAGCAGTTCCAGGGAAAAGGCGGGATATGGCTACACCTTC,CASSSREKAGYGYTF
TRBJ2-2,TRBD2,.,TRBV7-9,TGTGCCAGCAGCTTTTATGGCGGGGGGGCCAGCGGGGAGCTGTTTTTT,CASSFYGGGASGELFF
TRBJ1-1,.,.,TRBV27,TGTGCCAGCAGCCCAACAAGAAACACTGAAGCTTTCTTT,CASSPTRNTEAFF
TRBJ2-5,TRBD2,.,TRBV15,TGTGCCACCAGCAGAGATCTTCTGCGGGAGACGTGGGAGACCCAGTACTTC,CATSRDLLRETWETQYF
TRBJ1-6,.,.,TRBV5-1,TGCGCCAGCAGCTTGGGACAGTTTAGCTCCTATAATTCACCCCTCCACTTT,CASSLGQFSSYNSPLHF
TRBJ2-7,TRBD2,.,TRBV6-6,TGTGCCAGCAGACCCCTTAGCGGGAGTCGTTACGAGCAGTACTTC,CASRPLSGSRYEQYF
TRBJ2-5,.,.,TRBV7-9,TGTGCCAGCAGCTTATCGGAGACCCAGTACTTC,CASSLSETQYF
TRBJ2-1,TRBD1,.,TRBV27,TGTGCCAGCCGGGACAGGGGCGATGAGCAGTTCTTC,CASRDRGDEQFF
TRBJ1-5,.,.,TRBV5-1,TGCGCCAGCAGCTTGGACGCGTATAGCAATCAGCCCCAGCATTTT,CASSLDAYSNQPQHF
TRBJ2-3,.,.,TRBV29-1,TGCAGCGTTGTCAGGGTCAGGGCAGATACGCAGTATTTT,CSVVRVRADTQYF
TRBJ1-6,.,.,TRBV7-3,TGTGCCAGCAGCTCGGGGGGTATAAGGGGCTCCTATAATTCACCCCTCCACTTT,CASSSGGIRGSYNSPLHF
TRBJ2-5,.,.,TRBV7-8,TGTGCCAGCAGCTTAGCCGGGAGCGGTGGAGAGACCCAGTACTTC,CASSLAGSGGETQYF
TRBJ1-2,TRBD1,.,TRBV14,TGTGCCAGCAGCCAAGGCGGGACAGACTATGGCTACACCTTC,CASSQGGTDYGYTF
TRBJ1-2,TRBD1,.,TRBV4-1,TGCGCCAGCAGCCAGCGAACAGGGGCTAACTATGGCTACACCTTC,CASSQRTGANYGYTF
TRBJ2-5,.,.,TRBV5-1,TGCGCCAGCAGCTTGGGATTGGGGCTCGATTTAGAGACCCAGTACTTC,CASSLGLGLDLETQYF
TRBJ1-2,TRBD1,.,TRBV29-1,TGCAGCGTTGAGTATCCAAGACAGGGATCTACCTATGGCTACACCTTC,CSVEYPRQGSTYGYTF
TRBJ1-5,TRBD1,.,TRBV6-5,TGTGCCAGCAGCTCCGGGACAGGGGCAAATCAGCCCCAGCATTTT,CASSSGTGANQPQHF
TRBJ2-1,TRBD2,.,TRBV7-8,TGTGCCAGCTCGGGACTAGCGTGTTGCAATGAGCAGTTCTTC,CASSGLACCNEQFF
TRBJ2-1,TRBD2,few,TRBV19,TGTGCCAGTAGTAACCTAGCGGGAGTGAATGAGCAGTTCTTC,CASSNLAGVNEQFF
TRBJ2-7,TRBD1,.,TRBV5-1,TGCGCCAGCAGCTTGGGACAGGGGAACTACGAGCAGTACTTC,CASSLGQGNYEQYF
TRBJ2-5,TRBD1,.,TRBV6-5,TGTGCCAGCAGTCTCGGGACAGCCCAAGGACGGACCCAGTACTTC,CASSLGTAQGRTQYF
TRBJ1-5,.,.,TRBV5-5,TGTGCCAGCAGCTTCTCTAACAGGGTTACTAATCAGCCCCAGCATTTT,CASSFSNRVTNQPQHF